The clone carrying this T cell receptor (beta chain) has just a few counts. This record belongs to a study of T cells in Graves' hyperthyroidism and ophthalmopathy. Diagnostic assessment was based on clinical symptoms, serum thyroxine and TRAb, thyroid ultrasound and orbital computed tomography. The source material, RNA transcripts, was used to amplify TCR beta CDR3 regions. The HTBI set primed first-round TCR CDR3 RT-PCR. MiXCR, applied by TCRdb to the multiplex PCR reads, yields one record per CDR3 protein. The data show 300,000 to 500,000 distinct CDR3 sequences, just under 15% seen once. Between the trimmed V and J ends, which lost 2 bases and 1 base, there was a span of 9 bases. The germline V gene encodes CDR1 DFQATT and CDR2 SNEGSKA (reference sequence). There are 13 residues in the CDR3.

V is TRBV20-1 and J is TRBJ2-7; D uncertain. This clonotype was obtained from a woman under 40 with Graves' hyperthyroidism. The sequencing sample was made of blood. DNA of the CDR3: TGCAGTGCTAGAACCCCCGGTTCCTACGAGCAGTACTTC. Translated: CSARTPGSYEQYF.